The 21 T cell receptor beta chains in this list originate from one sample, sequenced in a study of blood T cell repertoires in COVID-19. Repertoires were generated with immunoSEQ multiplex PCR, while TCRdb's copy carries only in-frame clones and drops some. Among about 220,000 clones listed, roughly 84% were seen once. The material sequenced was peripheral blood. All receptors come from a woman aged 25-40 years who had recovered from COVID-19.

The V and J genes are TRBV15 and TRBJ2-4; 9 nucleotides match TRBD2. Per the germline V gene, CDR1 is LNHNV and CDR2 is YYDKDF (reference sequence). This CDR3 has 16 amino acids. J lost 2 bases, V lost 4 bases, and 6 bases had no gene match. The CDR3 spells CATSTGTSLSKNIQYF. CDR3 nucleotides: TGTGCCACCAGCACAGGGACTAGCCTATCCAAAAACATTCAGTACTTC.

In its sample, this clone was seen once. Here the CDR3 DNA reads TGTGCCAGCATAGGTCCGGGACTCAGTGAAGCTTTCTTT. Its translation: CASIGPGLSEAFF. The chain employs TRBV6-5 and TRBJ1-1, with D perhaps matching TRBD1 (5 bases). The CDR3 has 13 amino acids. The V gene lost 7 bases and the J gene lost 7 bases, with 16 bases spanning the gap. The V gene's germline CDR1 is MNHEY and CDR2 SVGAGI.

The chain is built from TRBV27 and TRBJ2-6; TRBD2 matches 10 bases. Germline V gene sequence: CDR1 MNHEY, CDR2 SMNVEV (reference sequence). V lost 5 bases and J lost 0; bases outside the gene matches: 7. CDR3 length: 18 residues. CDR3 amino acids: CASSILAGGSSGANVLTF. DNA for the CDR3: TGTGCCAGCAGTATCTTAGCGGGAGGATCCTCTGGGGCCAACGTCCTGACTTTC. The entire variable domain, with the rest obtained from reference TRBV27 and TRBJ2-6, is as follows: EAQVTQNPRYLITVTGKKLTVTCSQNMNHEYMSWYRQDPGLGLRQIYYSMNVEVTDKGDVPEGYKVSRKEKRNFPLILESPSPNQTSLYFCASSILAGGSSGANVLTFGAGSRLTVL.

Remarks on this clone: At one of its ends the junction is not consistent with the germline gene, which may arise from a read error. V is TRBV28 and J is TRBJ1-4, with 9 bases identical to TRBD1. Germline CDR1 reads MDHEN; CDR2 reads SYDVKM. This CDR3 has 14 amino acids. CDR3 coding DNA: TGTGCCAGCAGTTCGAGACGTAGACAGGGGGTTCCTATTTTT. As protein: CASSSRRRQGVPIF. Full variable domain (remainder filled in from reference TRBV28 and TRBJ1-4): DVKVTQSSRYLVKRTGEKVFLECVQDMDHENMFWYRQDPGLGLRLIYFSYDVKMKEKGDIPEGYSVSREKKERFSLILESASTNQTSMYLCASSSRRRQGVPIFGSGTQLSVL.

This clone was counted once. The genes are TRBV9 and TRBJ2-5, with 8 positions matching TRBD2. Losses at the gene ends were 2 bases for V and 1 base for J; bases not matched to a gene: 10. CDR3 length: 17 amino acids. Germline V gene sequence: CDR1 SGDLS, CDR2 YYNGEE. Here the CDR3 DNA reads TGTGCCAGCAGCGTGGGCGATACTAGCGGCCTCCAAGAGACCCAGTACTTC. Translated: CASSVGDTSGLQETQYF.

The genes are TRBV7-8 and TRBJ1-2, with a weak D call TRBD1 (6 bases). Germline CDR1 reads SGHVS; CDR2 reads FQNEAQ. V lost 5 bases, J lost 6 bases, and 22 bases lay in between. This CDR3 region has 16 residues. CDR3 DNA sequence: TGTGCCAGCAGCCACTACAGAATACCGGGACACAATGGCTACACCTTC. The encoded protein is CASSHYRIPGHNGYTF.

The chain has TRBV5-4 and TRBJ2-7; 12 bases line up with TRBD2. The germline gives CDR1 SGHNT, CDR2 YYREEE (reference sequence). The CDR3 loop spans 15 amino acids. The trim removed 2 bases at V and 7 bases at J, leaving 7 bases unmatched. DNA of the CDR3: TGTGCCAGCAGCTTAACCCTAGCGGGAGGGCGAGAGCAGTACTTC. It translates to CASSLTLAGGREQYF.

The chain links TRBV6-2 or TRBV6-3 to TRBJ1-2, with D possibly TRBD1 on 6 matching bases. CDR1 is MNHEY, CDR2 SVGEGT, per germline. The V end lost 7 bases, the J end lost 4 bases, and 16 bases lay between the germline ends. The CDR3 consists of 14 residues. CDR3 nucleotides: TGTGCCAGCACCCCCGGGGGGCTGGGCTATGGCTACACCTTC. Translation gives CASTPGGLGYGYTF.

V and J are TRBV28 and TRBJ1-4; 7 positions match TRBD1. This CDR3 is 15 amino acids long. From germline, CDR1 is MDHEN and CDR2 SYDVKM. Unmatched junction bases numbered 2, after V lost 4 bases and J lost 0 bases. The CDR3 is CASSSQGATNEKLFF. The CDR3 bases are TGTGCCAGCAGTTCCCAGGGGGCAACTAATGAAAAACTGTTTTTT. Full variable domain (rest looked up from reference TRBV28 and TRBJ1-4): DVKVTQSSRYLVKRTGEKVFLECVQDMDHENMFWYRQDPGLGLRLIYFSYDVKMKEKGDIPEGYSVSREKKERFSLILESASTNQTSMYLCASSSQGATNEKLFFGSGTQLSVL.

V and J are TRBV7-6 and TRBJ2-2; TRBD1 matches 9 bases. From germline, CDR1 is SGHVS and CDR2 FNYEAQ. The V and J ends lost 0 bases and 0 bases, in that order; junction bases with no gene match: 5. The CDR3 runs to 18 residues. The DNA for the CDR3 is TGTGCCAGCAGCTTAGCCCCACAGGGGGCCACGAACACCGGGGAGCTGTTTTTT. Translation gives CASSLAPQGATNTGELFF.

The chain carries TRBV5-1 and TRBJ2-7, with 7 bases fitting TRBD2. The CDR3 consists of 15 residues. The germline V gene has CDR1 SGHRS and CDR2 YFSETQ. J gave up 4 bases and V 4 bases, and 11 bases lay outside the gene matches. CDR3: CASSPDGGRGYEQYF. CDR3 nucleotide sequence: TGCGCCAGCAGCCCGGATGGCGGGAGAGGGTACGAGCAGTACTTC. Full variable domain (missing parts from reference TRBV5-1 and TRBJ2-7): KAGVTQTPRYLIKTRGQQVTLSCSPISGHRSVSWYQQTPGQGLQFLFEYFSETQRNKGNFPGRFSGRQFSNSRSEMNVSTLELGDSALYLCASSPDGGRGYEQYFGPGTRLTVT.

The rearrangement joins TRBV6-5 to TRBJ1-2; tentatively, D is TRBD1 (6 bases). The germline V gene encodes CDR1 MNHEY and CDR2 SVGAGI. Trimming shortened V by 4 bases and J by 4 bases, and 16 bases separated the two germline ends. This CDR3 is built from 15 residues. CDR3 sequence reads: CASSSYRDLAYGYTF. The CDR3, as DNA: TGTGCCAGCAGTTCATACAGGGATCTAGCCTATGGCTACACCTTC.

The chain joins TRBV5-1 to TRBJ2-3; tentative D call: TRBD1 (5 bases). Looked up from germline, CDR1 is SGHRS and CDR2 is YFSETQ. The CDR3 totals 13 residues. Deletions cut 4 bases from V and 4 bases from J, with 10 bases between. The CDR3 DNA reads as TGCGCCAGCAGCGTAGGGGTGGCAGATACGCAGTATTTT. Amino acids: CASSVGVADTQYF.

This clone was found once. This chain connects TRBV7-3 to TRBJ2-3; D perhaps matches TRBD1 (5 bases). CDR1 and CDR2 from the germline V gene are SGHTA and FQGTGA. The CDR3 is 13 residues long. V lost 5 bases to trimming and J lost 4 bases, with 10 bases between them. CDR3 DNA sequence: TGTGCCAGCAGCAATTCAGGGTCAGATACGCAGTATTTT. Translating gives CASSNSGSDTQYF. The full variable domain, completed using reference TRBV7-3 and TRBJ2-3, is GAGVSQTPSNKVTEKGKYVELRCDPISGHTALYWYRQSLGQGPEFLIYFQGTGAADDSGLPNDRFFAVRPEGSVSTLKIQRTERGDSAVYLCASSNSGSDTQYFGPGTRLTVL.

The chain carries TRBV5-1 and TRBJ1-2; 7 positions match TRBD1. Germline CDR1 SGHRS, CDR2 YFSETQ. There are 14 residues in the CDR3. V lost 4 bases and J lost 1; bases outside the gene matches: 4. For the CDR3, the DNA is TGCGCCAGCAGCCGGGACAGCTATAACTATGGCTACACCTTC. Amino acid sequence: CASSRDSYNYGYTF.

Concerning this clone: Relative to the germline gene, one junction end is altered; a read error may explain this. V is TRBV24-1 and J is TRBJ1-5; possibly TRBD1 for D (6 bases). The CDR3 spans 11 residues. Per germline, CDR1 KGHDR and CDR2 SFDVKD. CDR3 in amino acids: CATSDLQGLYF. The CDR3 coding sequence is TGTGCCACCAGTGATTTGCAGGGGCTATATTTT.

The chain is built from TRBV7-9 and TRBJ2-7; D is unclear. V was pared by 5 bases and J by 3 bases, with 20 bases between. Germline-derived CDR1 and CDR2 are SEHNR and FQNEAQ (reference sequence). There are 16 residues in the CDR3. The CDR3: CASSPWLLQNRYEQYF. Here the CDR3 DNA reads TGTGCCAGCAGCCCCTGGCTCCTCCAAAATCGCTACGAGCAGTACTTC.

The V and J genes are TRBV7-9 and TRBJ1-4, with 7 bases identical to TRBD1. Per the germline V gene, CDR1 is SEHNR and CDR2 is FQNEAQ (reference sequence). Trimming removed 6 bases from V and 8 bases from J; junction bases left unmatched: 15. There are 16 residues in the CDR3. Written as DNA, the CDR3 is TGTGCCAGCAGACCCAACACAGGGGCGAGGAGGGAAAAACTGTTTTTT. It yields the protein CASRPNTGARREKLFF.

This chain links TRBV30 with TRBJ2-2; TRBD1 agrees at 10 bases. Germline CDR1 GTSNPN, CDR2 SVGIG (reference sequence). The CDR3 spans 14 residues. V lost 5 bases, J lost 4 bases, and 4 bases stayed unmatched. The CDR3 spells CAWGRTGGTGELFF. Here the CDR3 DNA reads TGTGCCTGGGGCCGGACAGGGGGCACCGGGGAGCTGTTTTTT.

The V call is TRBV5-1, the J call TRBJ2-3, with TRBD2 identical over 9 bases. The CDR3 has 16 residues. The trim removed 0 bases at V and 7 bases at J, leaving 9 bases unmatched. Germline CDR1 SGHRS, CDR2 YFSETQ. This chain's CDR3 is CASSLDSGSTSNTQYF. CDR3 coding DNA: TGCGCCAGCAGCTTGGATAGCGGGAGTACCTCAAATACGCAGTATTTT.

The genes are TRBV28 and TRBJ2-3; D is perhaps TRBD1 (6 bases). The V and J ends lost 2 bases and 15 bases respectively, with 12 bases between them. In germline, CDR1 is MDHEN, CDR2 SYDVKM. The CDR3 runs to 11 residues. The CDR3: CASSLNRVQYF. The CDR3 DNA sequence: TGTGCCAGCAGTTTAAACAGGGTGCAATATTTT. The full variable domain, its missing parts supplied by reference TRBV28 and TRBJ2-3, is DVKVTQSSRYLVKRTGEKVFLECVQDMDHENMFWYRQDPGLGLRLIYFSYDVKMKEKGDIPEGYSVSREKKERFSLILESASTNQTSMYLCASSLNRVQYFGPGTRLTVL.